The subject of this entry is one TCR beta chain. This clonotype was seen at least ten times. What this receptor recognizes is not known. Qualities for individual bases were not recorded, and no much larger clone is one base off. CDR1 and CDR2 are read off the germline V gene (reference sequence) as MNHEY and SMNVEV. A distance of 9 bases separates the germline ends of V and J, which lose 3 bases and 4 bases respectively. The cysteine opens and the phenylalanine closes a CDR3 of 13 amino acids. Just the 39-base CDR3 DNA is kept, in frame starting at base 1. The data stem from a study of CD8 T cells in ankylosing spondylitis (dated by TCRdb to about 2017). About the investigation overall: The study set out to find disease-linked TCR variants by profiling T cell receptor beta repertoires in ankylosing spondylitis patients and healthy donors. In total, the full study cohort was made up of some 100 healthy donors and approximately 27 ankylosing spondylitis patients. Peripheral blood was sampled, and synovial fluid was additionally collected from ankylosing spondylitis patients.

What the authors observed across the whole study: Some motif variants were previously reported in synovial fluid and blood of reactive arthritis patients, suggesting common disease-initiation mechanisms. A TCR beta motif of several highly homologous amino acid variants appeared characteristic of blood from ankylosing spondylitis patients. The disease-linked clones showed a CD8+ phenotype and occurred at relatively low frequencies in peripheral blood. Significant enrichment of the disease-linked clones was reported in matched synovial fluid samples from ankylosing spondylitis patients.

Reads for this sample came from an Illumina HiSeq 2500. Quantitative 5'-RACE with molecular barcodes was used to prepare TCR beta libraries. The paper's data handling went like this. Disease-linked TCR variants were identified with a new computational method built on a probabilistic model of VDJ rearrangement. TCRdb took the public reads, trimmed them with fastp at Q25, ran MiXCR for clone calling and kept in-frame beta chains. A single entry per CDR3 protein holds the most common genes and DNA from its merged rows. The V and J calls here are based on TCRdb, not the publication. This sample gives roughly 130,000 distinct CDR3 sequences in total; around 7% of them show up just once. The ten most abundant clones make up 12% of the sample.

The sequence came from a male donor with ankylosing spondylitis or in good health (not recorded which). The specimen was blood, either unsorted or a sorted T cell fraction (not recorded which). The sequence links TRBV27 to TRBJ1-2; the D gene is possibly TRBD1, with 5 bases matching. The CDR3 has the sequence CASSLRGFYGYTF. In nucleotide form, the sequence is TGTGCCAGCAGTTTGAGGGGATTCTATGGCTACACCTTC.